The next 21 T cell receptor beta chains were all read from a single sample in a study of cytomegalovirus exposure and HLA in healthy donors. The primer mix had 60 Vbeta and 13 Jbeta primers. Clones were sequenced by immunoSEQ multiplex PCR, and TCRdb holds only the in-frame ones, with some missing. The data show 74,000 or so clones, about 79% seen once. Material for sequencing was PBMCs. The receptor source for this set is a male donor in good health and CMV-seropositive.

The CDR3 DNA sequence: TGTGCCAGCAGTGCCTCCTGGGGGGTTAAAGGAAATTCACCCCTCCACTTT. Encoded protein: CASSASWGVKGNSPLHF. The chain links TRBV27 to TRBJ1-6; a weak D match, TRBD1 (5 bases). Germline lookup yields CDR1 MNHEY and CDR2 SMNVEV (reference sequence). This CDR3 contains 17 residues. Trimming removed 5 bases at V and 7 bases at J, with 21 bases between.

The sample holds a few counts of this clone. DNA for the CDR3: TGTGCCAGTAGTCCCGTAACAGGGAACACTGAAGCTTTCTTT. Translating gives CASSPVTGNTEAFF. The V call is TRBV19, the J call TRBJ1-1; TRBD1 might be the D (5 bases). The CDR3 covers 14 residues. Trimming removed 5 bases at V and 1 base at J, with 11 bases between. CDR1 and CDR2 (germline): LNHDA, SQIVND (reference sequence).

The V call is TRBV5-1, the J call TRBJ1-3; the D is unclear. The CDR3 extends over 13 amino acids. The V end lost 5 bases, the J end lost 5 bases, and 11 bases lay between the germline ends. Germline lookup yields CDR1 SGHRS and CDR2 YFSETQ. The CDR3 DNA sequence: TGCGCCAGCAGGGATACAGAAAGAAACACCATATATTTT. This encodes CASRDTERNTIYF.

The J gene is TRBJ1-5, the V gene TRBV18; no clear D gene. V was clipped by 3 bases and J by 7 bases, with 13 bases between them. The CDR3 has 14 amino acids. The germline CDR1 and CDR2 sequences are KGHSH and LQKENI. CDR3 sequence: CASSPPYGRQPQHF. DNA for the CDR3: TGTGCCAGCTCACCTCCCTATGGTCGACAGCCCCAGCATTTT.

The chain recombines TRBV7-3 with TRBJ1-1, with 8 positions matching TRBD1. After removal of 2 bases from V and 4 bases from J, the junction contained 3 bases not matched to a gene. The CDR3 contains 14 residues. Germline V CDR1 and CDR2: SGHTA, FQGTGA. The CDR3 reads CASSLDGTGTEAFF. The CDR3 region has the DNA TGTGCCAGCAGCTTAGACGGGACAGGCACTGAAGCTTTCTTT.

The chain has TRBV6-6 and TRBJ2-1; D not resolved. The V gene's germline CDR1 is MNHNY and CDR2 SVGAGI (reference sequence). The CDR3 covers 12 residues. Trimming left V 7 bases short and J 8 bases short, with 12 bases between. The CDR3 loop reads CASTPSFYEQFF. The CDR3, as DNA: TGTGCCAGCACCCCCTCTTTCTATGAGCAGTTCTTC.

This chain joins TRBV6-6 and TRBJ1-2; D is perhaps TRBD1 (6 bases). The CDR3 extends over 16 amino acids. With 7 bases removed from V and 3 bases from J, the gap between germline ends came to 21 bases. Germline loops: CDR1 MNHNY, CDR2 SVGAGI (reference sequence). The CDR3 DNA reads TGTGCCAGCATCAAATCGGGGGGGCGCCATCACTATGGCTACACCTTC. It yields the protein CASIKSGGRHHYGYTF.

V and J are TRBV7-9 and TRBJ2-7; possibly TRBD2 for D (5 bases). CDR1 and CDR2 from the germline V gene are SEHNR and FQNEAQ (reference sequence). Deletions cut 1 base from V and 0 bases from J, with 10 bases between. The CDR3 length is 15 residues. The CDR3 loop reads CASSLDPGFSYEQYF. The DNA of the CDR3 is TGTGCCAGCAGCTTAGACCCGGGGTTCTCCTACGAGCAGTACTTC.

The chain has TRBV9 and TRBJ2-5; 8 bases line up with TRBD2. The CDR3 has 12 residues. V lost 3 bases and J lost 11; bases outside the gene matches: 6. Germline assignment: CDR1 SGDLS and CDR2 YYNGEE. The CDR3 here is CASSAGGAKQYF. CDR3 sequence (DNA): TGTGCCAGCAGCGCCGGGGGGGCTAAGCAGTACTTC.

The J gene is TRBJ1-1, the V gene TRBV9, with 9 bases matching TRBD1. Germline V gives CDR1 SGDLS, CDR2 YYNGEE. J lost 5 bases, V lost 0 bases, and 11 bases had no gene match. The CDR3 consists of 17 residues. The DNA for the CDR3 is TGTGCCAGCAGCGTAGGGACAGGGGCGTCCGGGGGTACTGAAGCTTTCTTT. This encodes CASSVGTGASGGTEAFF.

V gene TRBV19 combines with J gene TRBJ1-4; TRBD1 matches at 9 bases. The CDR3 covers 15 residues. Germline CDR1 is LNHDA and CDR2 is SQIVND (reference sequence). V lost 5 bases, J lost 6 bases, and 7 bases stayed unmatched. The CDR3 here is CASSLSGQGYEKLFF. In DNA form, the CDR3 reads TGTGCCAGTAGTCTCTCCGGACAGGGGTATGAAAAACTGTTTTTT.

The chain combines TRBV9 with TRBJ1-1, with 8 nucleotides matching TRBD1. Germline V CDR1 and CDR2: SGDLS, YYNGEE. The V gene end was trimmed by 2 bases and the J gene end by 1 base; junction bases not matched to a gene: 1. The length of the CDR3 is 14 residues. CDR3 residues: CASSVDRGNTEAFF. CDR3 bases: TGTGCCAGCAGCGTTGACAGGGGGAACACTGAAGCTTTCTTT.

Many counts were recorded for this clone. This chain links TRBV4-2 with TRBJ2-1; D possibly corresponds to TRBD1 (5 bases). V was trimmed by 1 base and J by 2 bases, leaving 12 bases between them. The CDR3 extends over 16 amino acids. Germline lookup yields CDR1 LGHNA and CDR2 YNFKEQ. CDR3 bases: TGTGCCAGCAGCCAAGCGGGCAGGGCGGCCTACAATGAGCAGTTCTTC. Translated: CASSQAGRAAYNEQFF.

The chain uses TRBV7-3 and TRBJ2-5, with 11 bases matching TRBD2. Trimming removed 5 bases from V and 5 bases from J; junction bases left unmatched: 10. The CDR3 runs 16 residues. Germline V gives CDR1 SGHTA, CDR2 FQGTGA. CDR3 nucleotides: TGTGCCAGCAGCCCCAATAGCGGGGGGGAGGGGGAGACCCAGTACTTC. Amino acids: CASSPNSGGEGETQYF.

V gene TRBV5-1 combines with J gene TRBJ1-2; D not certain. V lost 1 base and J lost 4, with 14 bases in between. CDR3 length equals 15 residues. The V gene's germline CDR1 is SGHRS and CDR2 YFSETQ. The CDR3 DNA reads TGCGCCAGCAGCTTGAACGAAGCTATACCCTATGGCTACACCTTC. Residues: CASSLNEAIPYGYTF.

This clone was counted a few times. This CDR3 reads CASNWDSLNQPQHF. DNA for the CDR3: TGTGCCAGTAACTGGGACAGTCTGAATCAGCCCCAGCATTTT. The V call is TRBV19, the J call TRBJ1-5; 7 bases match TRBD1. The ends lost 7 bases at V and 4 bases at J; junction bases unmatched: 7. CDR1 LNHDA and CDR2 SQIVND come from the germline V gene (reference sequence). This CDR3 is 14 amino acids long.

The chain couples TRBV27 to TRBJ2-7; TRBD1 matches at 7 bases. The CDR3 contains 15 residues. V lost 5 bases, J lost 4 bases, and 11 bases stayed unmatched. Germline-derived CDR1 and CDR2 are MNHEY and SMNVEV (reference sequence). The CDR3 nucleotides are TGTGCCAGCAGTCCCACCGGGACAGAACGTTACGAGCAGTACTTC. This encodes CASSPTGTERYEQYF.

CDR3 nucleotide sequence: TGTGCCAGCAGTTCCGGGTGTGAAGCTTTCTTT. It yields the protein CASSSGCEAFF. The rearrangement uses TRBV28 and TRBJ1-1; D gene unclear. Trimming cost V 4 bases and J 7 bases, with 7 bases left between them. The CDR3 length is 11 residues. Germline CDR1 reads MDHEN; CDR2 reads SYDVKM. Looking up the rest from reference TRBV28 and TRBJ1-1 gives the full variable domain: DVKVTQSSRYLVKRTGEKVFLECVQDMDHENMFWYRQDPGLGLRLIYFSYDVKMKEKGDIPEGYSVSREKKERFSLILESASTNQTSMYLCASSSGCEAFFGQGTRLTVV.

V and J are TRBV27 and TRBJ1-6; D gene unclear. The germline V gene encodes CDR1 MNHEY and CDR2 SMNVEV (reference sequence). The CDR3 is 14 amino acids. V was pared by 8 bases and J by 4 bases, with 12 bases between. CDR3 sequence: CASQPGVYNSPLHF. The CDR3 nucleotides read TGTGCCAGCCAACCCGGTGTTTATAATTCACCCCTCCACTTT.

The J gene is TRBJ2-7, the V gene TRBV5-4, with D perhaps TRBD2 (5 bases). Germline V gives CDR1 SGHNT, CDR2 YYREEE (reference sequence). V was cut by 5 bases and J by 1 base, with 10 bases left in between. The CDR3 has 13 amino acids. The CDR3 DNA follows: TGTGCCAGCAGGGTCCCGGGGTCCTACGAGCAGTACTTC. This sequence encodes CASRVPGSYEQYF.

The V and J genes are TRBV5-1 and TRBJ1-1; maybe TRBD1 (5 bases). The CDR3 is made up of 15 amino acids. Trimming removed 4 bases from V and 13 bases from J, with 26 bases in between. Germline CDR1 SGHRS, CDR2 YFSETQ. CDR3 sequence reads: CASSPLRQPTSYVFF. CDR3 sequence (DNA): TGCGCCAGCAGCCCACTTCGACAGCCTACCTCTTATGTTTTCTTT.